This T cell receptor beta chain was found in a study of cytomegalovirus exposure and HLA in healthy donors. Overall study: The roughly 110 validation repertoires used the same platform as the approximately 620 first-cohort repertoires (as reported by a later analysis).

Whole-study findings and limits: Rarity marked most TCR sequences, yet some public TCRs occurred in many donors. Published work reported that the classifier diagnosed cytomegalovirus status with high specificity and sensitivity.

Trimming took 11 bases from V and 1 from J; bases not matched to a gene: 10. This CDR3 comprises 15 residues. Germline values: CDR1 MNHEY, CDR2 SMNVEV (reference sequence). Worth noting for this clone: Its matching antigen is unknown.

Generated by immunoSEQ multiplex PCR, the TCRdb table keeps only in-frame clones and is missing some. The sample lists fewer than 250,000 clones; around four fifths were seen once. The validation cohort, a group of 90 to 150 subjects, included the donors and was separate from the roughly 620-subject first cohort. Sequencing used PBMCs. This receptor was taken from a woman aged 30 to 39 in good health and CMV-seropositive. V is TRBV27 and J is TRBJ2-7, with TRBD2 matching over 11 bases. The DNA for the CDR3 is TGTGCCCCCCTCGAGGCTAGCGGGAGGTCCTACGAGCAGTACTTC. Translated: CAPLEASGRSYEQYF.